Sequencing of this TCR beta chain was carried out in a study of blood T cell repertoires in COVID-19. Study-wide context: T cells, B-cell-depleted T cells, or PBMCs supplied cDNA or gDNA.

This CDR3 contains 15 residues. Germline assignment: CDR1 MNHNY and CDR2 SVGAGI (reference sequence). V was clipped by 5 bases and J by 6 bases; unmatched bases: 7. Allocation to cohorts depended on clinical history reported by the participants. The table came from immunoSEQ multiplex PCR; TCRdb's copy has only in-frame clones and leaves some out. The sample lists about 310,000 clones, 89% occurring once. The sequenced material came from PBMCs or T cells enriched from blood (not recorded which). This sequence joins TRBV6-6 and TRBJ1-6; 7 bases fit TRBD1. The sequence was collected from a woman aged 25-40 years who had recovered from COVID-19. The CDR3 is CASSRSGTANSPLHF. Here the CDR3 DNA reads TGTGCCAGCAGTCGTTCCGGGACAGCTAATTCACCCCTCCACTTT.